This T cell receptor beta chain was obtained from a study of T cell responses to AZD1222 COVID-19 vaccine. This CDR3 comprises 13 residues. V was pared by 10 bases and J by 6 bases, with 6 bases of the junction left unmatched. Concerning this clone: Its target is not known.

Measured with immunoSEQ multiplex PCR; TCRdb has only the in-frame clones, and not every one. Of approximately 110,000 clones listed, about 85% were seen once; the top ten hold about 2.5%. Overall study results and limits: Repertoires were obtained only post-peak T cell response. Mostly white British, mostly female donors; authors suggested clonal diversity may be underestimated. Nearly half of unique spike-specific TCRs reportedly avoided B.1.351 and B.1.1.7 mutated regions.

Second-dose intervals near 4 or 12 weeks were combined. The chain joins TRBV12-3 or TRBV12-4 to TRBJ2-1, with 10 bases identical to TRBD2. This specimen consisted of peripheral blood, obtained 28 days after the second AZD1222 dose. The sequence derives from an adult who received the AZD1222 COVID-19 vaccine. The CDR3 spells CAIRTSGFNEQFF. Written as DNA, the CDR3 is TGTGCCATCAGGACTAGCGGCTTCAATGAGCAGTTCTTC.